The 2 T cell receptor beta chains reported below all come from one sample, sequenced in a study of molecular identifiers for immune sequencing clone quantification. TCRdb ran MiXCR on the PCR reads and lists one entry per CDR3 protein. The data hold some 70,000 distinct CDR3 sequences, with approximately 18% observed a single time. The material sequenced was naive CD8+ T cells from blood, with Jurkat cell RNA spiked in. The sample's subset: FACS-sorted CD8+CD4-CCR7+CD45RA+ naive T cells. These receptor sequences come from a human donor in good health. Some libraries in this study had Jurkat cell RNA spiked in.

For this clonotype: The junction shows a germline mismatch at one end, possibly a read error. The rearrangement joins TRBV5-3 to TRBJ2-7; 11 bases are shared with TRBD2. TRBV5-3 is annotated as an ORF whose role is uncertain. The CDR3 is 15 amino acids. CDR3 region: CASSLIAGGGYDQYF. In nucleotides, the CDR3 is TGTGCCAGCAGCTTAATAGCGGGAGGGGGGTACGATCAGTACTTC.

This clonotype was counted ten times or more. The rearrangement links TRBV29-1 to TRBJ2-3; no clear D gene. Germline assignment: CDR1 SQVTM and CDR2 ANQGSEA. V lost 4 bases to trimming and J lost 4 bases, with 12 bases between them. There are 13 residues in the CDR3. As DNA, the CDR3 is TGCAGCGTTGTAGAATCGGTATCAGATACGCAGTATTTT. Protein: CSVVESVSDTQYF.